The sequence of this T cell receptor (beta chain) was determined in a study of blood T cell repertoires in COVID-19. Study at large: Samples came from the United States, Italy and Spain, spanning acute and convalescent COVID-19. The cDNA or gDNA used as material had been derived from T cells, B-cell-depleted T cells, or PBMCs.

Per the original methods: Nucleated cell counts were estimated from reference gene primer amplification. Generated by immunoSEQ multiplex PCR, the TCRdb table keeps only in-frame clones and is missing some. D and trimming come from the DNA, and the V and J calls and clone size come from that table. Of around 72,000 clones in the sample, 88% were seen once. The TCR sequence derives from a woman between 65 and 79 years old with acute or convalescent COVID-19. Sequenced sample: peripheral blood.

The DNA for the CDR3 is TGTGCCAGCAGCCAATTGGGGAGGACCTTCTCGCGGGGGGATAATTACAATGAGCAGTTCTTC. Residues: CASSQLGRTFSRGDNYNEQFF. This chain uses TRBV14 with TRBJ2-1, with 8 positions matching TRBD2. The J segment lost 4 bases and the V segment lost 2 bases, leaving 22 bases of the junction unmatched. From germline, CDR1 is SGHDN and CDR2 FVKESK. This CDR3 spans 21 amino acids.